These 12 T cell receptor beta chains originate from one sample sequenced in a study of shared clonotypes between healthy human individuals. Libraries were prepared by immunoSEQ multiplex PCR; TCRdb keeps only in-frame clonotypes and omits some of them. The sample consists of about 680,000 clones, around 73% of them appearing once. Material: memory CD4+ T cells sorted from blood. As for subset: CD45RA-negative fraction. These receptors were taken from a woman aged 25 to 39 in good health.

This clone appeared a single time. The V call is TRBV19, the J call TRBJ1-2, with TRBD1 matching over 7 bases. CDR3 length equals 14 residues. The V gene's germline CDR1 is LNHDA and CDR2 SQIVND (reference sequence). V lost 6 bases to trimming and J lost 2 bases; unmatched junction nucleotides: 6. Here the CDR3 reads CASRPWTGNYGYTF. In nucleotides, the CDR3 is TGTGCCAGTAGGCCATGGACAGGAAACTATGGCTACACCTTC. The whole variable domain, remainder taken from reference TRBV19 and TRBJ1-2, is DGGITQSPKYLFRKEGQNVTLSCEQNLNHDAMYWYRQDPGQGLRLIYYSQIVNDFQKGDIAEGYSVSREKKESFPLTVTSAQKNPTAFYLCASRPWTGNYGYTFGSGTRLTVV.

The chain carries TRBV18 and TRBJ1-1; D is possibly TRBD1 (5 bases). Trimming removed 2 bases at V and 1 base at J, with 11 bases between. The CDR3 extends over 15 amino acids. Germline V lookup: CDR1 KGHSH, CDR2 LQKENI. CDR3 DNA: TGTGCCAGCTCACCATCCGAGGGGACGAACACTGAAGCTTTCTTT. This translates into CASSPSEGTNTEAFF.

The chain carries TRBV7-2 and TRBJ2-7, with D perhaps TRBD1 or TRBD2 (5 bases each). Trimming removed 6 bases at V and 7 bases at J, with 22 bases between. The CDR3 length is 15 residues. The germline CDR1 and CDR2 sequences are SGHTA and FQGNSA. CDR3 bases: TGTGCCAGCAGTTATACCGGGACGTACGAAGGGGAGCAGTACTTC. Its protein product is CASSYTGTYEGEQYF.

The V and J genes are TRBV18 and TRBJ1-4; no clear D gene. Germline CDR1 and CDR2: KGHSH and LQKENI. Trimming pared 1 base from V and 4 bases from J, leaving 10 bases between. The CDR3 spans 15 residues. CDR3 sequence (DNA): TGTGCCAGCTCACCACGCACAGCTGATAATGAAAAACTGTTTTTT. Encoded protein: CASSPRTADNEKLFF.

In its sample, this clone was seen a few times. The chain carries TRBV7-2 and TRBJ1-5; possibly TRBD1 for D (6 bases). Deletions cut 4 bases from V and 3 bases from J, with 13 bases between. The CDR3 runs to 15 residues. Germline CDR1 is SGHTA and CDR2 is FQGNSA. The CDR3 sequence: CASSSRGGDNQPQHF. In DNA, the CDR3 is TGTGCCAGCAGCTCCCGTGGGGGCGACAATCAGCCCCAGCATTTT.

This clone was picked up one time. The rearrangement links TRBV27 to TRBJ2-1, with TRBD1 as a possible D gene (6 bases). The germline V and J ends were trimmed by 6 bases and 7 bases, with 16 bases remaining between them. The CDR3 loop spans 14 amino acids. CDR1 and CDR2 from the germline V gene are MNHEY and SMNVEV (reference sequence). The CDR3 DNA follows: TGTGCCAGCAGCTACCGAGGGACACTTAATGAGCAGTTCTTC. This gives the protein CASSYRGTLNEQFF.

This clone was found a few times. This chain uses TRBV28 with TRBJ2-5; TRBD1 or TRBD2 may be the D gene (6 bases each). CDR3 length: 15 residues. Trimming stripped 6 bases from V and 2 bases from J, with 16 bases between. The V gene's germline CDR1 is MDHEN and CDR2 SYDVKM. The CDR3, as DNA: TGTGCCAGCAGCCAAGGGGGGCGGTTGCAAGAGACCCAGTACTTC. Residues: CASSQGGRLQETQYF.

The table lists this clone with many counts. The J gene is TRBJ2-7, the V gene TRBV5-1; 9 bases line up with TRBD2. V lost 4 bases, J lost 5 bases, and 16 bases stayed unmatched. This CDR3 is 17 amino acids long. CDR1 SGHRS and CDR2 YFSETQ come from the germline V gene. The CDR3 nucleotides read TGCGCCAGCAGCCCCTGGGCTAGCGGGAACGTCAGGGACGAGCAGTACTTC. Translated, it gives CASSPWASGNVRDEQYF.

In this sample, this clone turned up many times. The CDR3 region has the DNA TGTGCCAGCAGCTTAGATTTCTTCGCGGGGGAGCTGTTTTTT. Its protein product is CASSLDFFAGELFF. The chain combines TRBV11-2 with TRBJ2-2; no reliable D call. V was cut by 0 bases and J by 8 bases, with 10 bases left in between. This CDR3 contains 14 residues. Germline V lookup: CDR1 SGHAT, CDR2 FQNNGV.

This chain connects TRBV7-9 to TRBJ2-7, with 8 bases fitting TRBD2. The CDR3 loop spans 15 amino acids. J was trimmed by 0 bases and V by 4 bases; bases with no gene match: 5. From germline, CDR1 is SEHNR and CDR2 FQNEAQ (reference sequence). CDR3 DNA: TGTGCCAGCAGCTCCGCTAGCGGGTTCTCCTACGAGCAGTACTTC. Its translation is CASSSASGFSYEQYF.

The chain couples TRBV11-2 to TRBJ2-1; 7 bases are shared with TRBD2. V lost 1 base and J lost 0; bases outside the gene matches: 6. Germline lookup yields CDR1 SGHAT and CDR2 FQNNGV. The CDR3 extends over 17 amino acids. DNA of the CDR3: TGTGCCAGCAGCTTAGTTCGTCGCGGGAGCTCCTACAATGAGCAGTTCTTC. Translation gives CASSLVRRGSSYNEQFF.

The chain joins TRBV7-9 to TRBJ2-3; 7 bases line up with TRBD2. The CDR3 sequence is 14 residues long. CDR1 SEHNR and CDR2 FQNEAQ come from the germline V gene (reference sequence). Trimming took 6 bases from V and 2 from J; bases not matched to a gene: 5. The chain's CDR3 is CASRASGYTDTQYF. The DNA for the CDR3 is TGTGCCAGCAGGGCTAGCGGCTACACAGATACGCAGTATTTT.